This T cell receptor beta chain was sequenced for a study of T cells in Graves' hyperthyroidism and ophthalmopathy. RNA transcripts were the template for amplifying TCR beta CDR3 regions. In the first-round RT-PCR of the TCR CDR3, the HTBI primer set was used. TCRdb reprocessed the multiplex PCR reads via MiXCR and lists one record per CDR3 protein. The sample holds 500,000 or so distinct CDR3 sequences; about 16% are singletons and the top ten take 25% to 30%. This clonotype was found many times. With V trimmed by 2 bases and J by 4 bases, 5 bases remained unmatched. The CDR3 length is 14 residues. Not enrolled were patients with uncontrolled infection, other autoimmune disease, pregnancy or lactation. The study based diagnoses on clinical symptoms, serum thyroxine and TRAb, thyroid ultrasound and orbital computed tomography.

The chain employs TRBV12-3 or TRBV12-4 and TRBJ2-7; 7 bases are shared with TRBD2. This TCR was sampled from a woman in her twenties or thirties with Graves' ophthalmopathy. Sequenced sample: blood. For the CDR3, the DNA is TGTGCCAGCAGTTTAAACCCTAGCGGATACGAGCAGTACTTC. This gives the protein CASSLNPSGYEQYF.